One sample yielded the 12 T cell receptor beta chains listed below, sequenced in a study of identifying expanded T cells in peripheral blood. Generated by immunoSEQ multiplex PCR, the TCRdb table keeps only in-frame clones and is missing some. This repertoire shows about 91,000 clones, 88% found once; its top ten account for about 4%. Material: blood. These receptors all come from a person aged 18 to 75 in good health.

V and J are TRBV2 and TRBJ1-1; D not resolved. With 6 bases removed from V and 1 base from J, the gap between germline ends came to 12 bases. The CDR3 extends over 14 amino acids. Per the germline V gene, CDR1 is SNHLY and CDR2 is FYNNEI. The CDR3 loop reads CASSYIDPNTEAFF. The CDR3 region has the DNA TGTGCCAGCAGCTACATCGACCCGAACACTGAAGCTTTCTTT.

The rearrangement links TRBV30 to TRBJ1-3; weak D call: TRBD1 (6 bases). The germline gives CDR1 GTSNPN, CDR2 SVGIG (reference sequence). This CDR3 is built from 12 residues. V gave up 4 bases and J gave up 3 bases, with 7 bases separating them. The CDR3 is CAWNRDGNTIYF. The CDR3 DNA follows: TGTGCCTGGAACAGGGATGGAAACACCATATATTTT. The whole variable domain, remainder taken from reference TRBV30 and TRBJ1-3, is SQTIHQWPATLVQPVGSPLSLECTVEGTSNPNLYWYRQAAGRGLQLLFYSVGIGQISSEVPQNLSASRPQDRQFILSSKKLLLSDSGFYLCAWNRDGNTIYFGEGSWLTVV.

V gene TRBV4-3 combines with J gene TRBJ2-7, with D possibly matching TRBD1 (6 bases). This CDR3 spans 15 amino acids. The germline gives CDR1 LGHNA, CDR2 YSLEER. The ends were cut back, 5 bases at V and 0 bases at J, with 14 bases in the middle. The chain's CDR3 is CASSWAGRGSYEQYF. CDR3 sequence (DNA): TGCGCCAGCAGCTGGGCCGGCAGGGGCTCCTACGAGCAGTACTTC.

This CDR3 is CASSLLGARSPLHF. CDR3 nucleotides: TGTGCCAGCAGTCTCCTCGGGGCGCGGTCACCCCTCCACTTT. The V call is TRBV6-5, the J call TRBJ1-6; D perhaps matches TRBD1 (5 bases). Trimming removed 5 bases from V and 10 bases from J, with 15 bases in between. The length of the CDR3 is 14 residues. Germline V gene data show CDR1 as MNHEY and CDR2 as SVGAGI.

V gene TRBV4-3 combines with J gene TRBJ2-7; D possibly corresponds to TRBD2 (6 bases). From germline, CDR1 is LGHNA and CDR2 YSLEER. Trimming removed 2 bases from V and 4 bases from J, with 15 bases in between. This CDR3 is 15 amino acids long. This chain's CDR3 is CASSQHTSHLYEQYF. Written as DNA, the CDR3 is TGCGCCAGCAGCCAACACACTAGCCACCTATACGAGCAGTACTTC.

The CDR3 region is CASSKSATSSYEQYF. In DNA, the CDR3 is TGTGCCAGCAGCAAATCCGCCACGTCCTCCTACGAGCAGTACTTC. The chain employs TRBV21-1 and TRBJ2-5; TRBD2 reflects the table's D call only, with no check against the DNA. The last part of the DNA fits TRBJ2-7 better; the J call may be wrong. TRBV21-1 is recorded as a pseudogene. The CDR3 spans 15 residues.

The V call is TRBV30, the J call TRBJ2-6; 7 bases are shared with TRBD2. The CDR3 extends over 21 amino acids. Germline CDR1 is GTSNPN and CDR2 is SVGIG (reference sequence). The ends lost 1 base at V and 0 bases at J; junction bases unmatched: 18. The CDR3 protein is CAWSAPRREGSKGSGANVLTF. CDR3 sequence (DNA): TGTGCCTGGAGTGCTCCTCGCAGGGAGGGGAGTAAGGGCTCTGGGGCCAACGTCCTGACTTTC.

V usage is TRBV29-1 and J usage is TRBJ1-1; D is possibly TRBD1 (5 bases). Trimming removed 7 bases from V and 1 base from J, with 10 bases in between. The germline CDR1 and CDR2 sequences are SQVTM and ANQGSEA. The CDR3 length is 12 residues. CDR3 amino acids: CSASDTNTEAFF. The DNA for the CDR3 is TGCAGCGCATCGGACACGAACACTGAAGCTTTCTTT.

The gene calls are TRBV5-4 and TRBJ2-7; TRBD1 matches 9 bases. From germline, CDR1 is SGHNT and CDR2 YYREEE (reference sequence). The junction had 12 bases not matched to a gene; V was cut back by 4 bases and J by 7 bases. The CDR3 length is 15 residues. The chain's CDR3 is CASSPAGQGTGEQYF. The CDR3 coding sequence is TGTGCCAGCAGCCCCGCCGGACAGGGGACAGGGGAGCAGTACTTC.

The chain links TRBV28 to TRBJ1-1; D is perhaps TRBD1 (5 bases). The CDR3 sequence is 12 residues long. Germline lookup yields CDR1 MDHEN and CDR2 SYDVKM. The V end was cut by 5 bases, the J end by 2 bases, with 6 bases between. The CDR3 spells CASSRGNTEAFF. CDR3 bases: TGTGCCAGCAGTAGGGGTAACACTGAAGCTTTCTTT.

The CDR3 coding sequence is TGCGCCAGCAGCTTGACCCACCAAGGTACGGGGGGCACTGAAGCTTTCTTT. Translating gives CASSLTHQGTGGTEAFF. This chain connects TRBV5-1 to TRBJ1-1, with D possibly TRBD1 on 5 matching bases. CDR3 size: 17 residues. Germline-derived CDR1 and CDR2 are SGHRS and YFSETQ. V gave up 1 base and J gave up 4 bases, with 20 bases separating them.

This chain's CDR3 is CASSVIGNTGELFF. In nucleotides, the CDR3 is TGTGCCAGCAGCGTAATAGGGAACACCGGGGAGCTGTTTTTT. This chain joins TRBV9 and TRBJ2-2; the D is unclear. Germline assignment: CDR1 SGDLS and CDR2 YYNGEE. This CDR3 is 14 amino acids long. V was cut by 1 base and J by 1 base, with 5 bases left in between. Combining the CDR3 with reference TRBV9 and TRBJ2-2 gives the whole variable domain DSGVTQTPKHLITATGQRVTLRCSPRSGDLSVYWYQQSLDQGLQFLIQYYNGEERAKGNILERFSAQQFPDLHSELNLSSLELGDSALYFCASSVIGNTGELFFGEGSRLTVL.